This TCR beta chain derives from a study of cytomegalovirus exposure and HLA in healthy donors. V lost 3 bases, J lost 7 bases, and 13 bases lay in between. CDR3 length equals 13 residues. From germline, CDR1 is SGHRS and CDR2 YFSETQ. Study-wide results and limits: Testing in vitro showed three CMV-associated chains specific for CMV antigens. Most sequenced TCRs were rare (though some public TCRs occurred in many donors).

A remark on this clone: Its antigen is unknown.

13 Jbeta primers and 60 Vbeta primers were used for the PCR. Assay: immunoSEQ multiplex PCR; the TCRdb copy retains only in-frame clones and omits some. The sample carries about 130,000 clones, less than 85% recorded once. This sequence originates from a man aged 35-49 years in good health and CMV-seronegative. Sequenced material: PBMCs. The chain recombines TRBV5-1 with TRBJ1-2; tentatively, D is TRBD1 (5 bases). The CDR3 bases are TGCGCCAGCAGCTCGGGTCAGGGTGGTGGCTACACCTTC. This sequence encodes CASSSGQGGGYTF.